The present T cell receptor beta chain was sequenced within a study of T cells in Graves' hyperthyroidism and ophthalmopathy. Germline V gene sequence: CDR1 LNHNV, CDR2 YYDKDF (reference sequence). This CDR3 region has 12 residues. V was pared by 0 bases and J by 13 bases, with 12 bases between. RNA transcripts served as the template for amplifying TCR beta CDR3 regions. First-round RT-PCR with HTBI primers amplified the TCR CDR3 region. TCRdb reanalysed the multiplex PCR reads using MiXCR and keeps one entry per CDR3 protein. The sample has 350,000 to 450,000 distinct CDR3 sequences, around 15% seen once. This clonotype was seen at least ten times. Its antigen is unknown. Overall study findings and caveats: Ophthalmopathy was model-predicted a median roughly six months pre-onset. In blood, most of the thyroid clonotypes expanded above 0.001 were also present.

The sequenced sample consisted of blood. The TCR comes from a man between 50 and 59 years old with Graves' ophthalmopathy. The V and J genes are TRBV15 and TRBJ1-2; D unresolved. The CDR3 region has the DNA TGTGCCACCAGCAGAGATACTAACTCGATCACCTTC. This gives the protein CATSRDTNSITF.